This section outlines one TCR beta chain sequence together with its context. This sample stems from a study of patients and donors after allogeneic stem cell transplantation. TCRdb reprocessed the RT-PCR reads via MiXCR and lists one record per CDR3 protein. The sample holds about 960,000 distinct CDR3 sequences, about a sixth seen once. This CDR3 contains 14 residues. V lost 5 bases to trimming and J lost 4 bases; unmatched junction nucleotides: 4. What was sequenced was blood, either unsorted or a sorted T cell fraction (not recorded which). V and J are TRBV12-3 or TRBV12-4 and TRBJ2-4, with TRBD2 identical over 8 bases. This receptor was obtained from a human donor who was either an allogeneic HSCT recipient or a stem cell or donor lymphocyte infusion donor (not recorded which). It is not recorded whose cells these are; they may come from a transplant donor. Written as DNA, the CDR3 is TGTGCCAGCAGTATGAAGCGGGAGAAAAACATTCAGTACTTC. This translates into CASSMKREKNIQYF.